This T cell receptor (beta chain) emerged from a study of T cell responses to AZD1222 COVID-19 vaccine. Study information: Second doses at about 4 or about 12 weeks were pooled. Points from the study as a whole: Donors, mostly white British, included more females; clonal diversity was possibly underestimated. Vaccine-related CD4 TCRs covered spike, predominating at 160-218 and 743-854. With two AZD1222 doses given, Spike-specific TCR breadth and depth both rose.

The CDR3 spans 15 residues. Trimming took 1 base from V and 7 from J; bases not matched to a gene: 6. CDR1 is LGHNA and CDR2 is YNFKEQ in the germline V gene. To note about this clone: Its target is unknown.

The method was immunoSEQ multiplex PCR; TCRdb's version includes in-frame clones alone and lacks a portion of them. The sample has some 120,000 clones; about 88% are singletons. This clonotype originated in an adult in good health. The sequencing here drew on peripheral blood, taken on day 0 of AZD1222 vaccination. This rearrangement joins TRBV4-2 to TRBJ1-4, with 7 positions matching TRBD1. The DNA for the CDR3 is TGTGCCAGCAGCCAAGGCGCAGGGGGTGGTGAAAAACTGTTTTTT. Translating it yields CASSQGAGGGEKLFF.